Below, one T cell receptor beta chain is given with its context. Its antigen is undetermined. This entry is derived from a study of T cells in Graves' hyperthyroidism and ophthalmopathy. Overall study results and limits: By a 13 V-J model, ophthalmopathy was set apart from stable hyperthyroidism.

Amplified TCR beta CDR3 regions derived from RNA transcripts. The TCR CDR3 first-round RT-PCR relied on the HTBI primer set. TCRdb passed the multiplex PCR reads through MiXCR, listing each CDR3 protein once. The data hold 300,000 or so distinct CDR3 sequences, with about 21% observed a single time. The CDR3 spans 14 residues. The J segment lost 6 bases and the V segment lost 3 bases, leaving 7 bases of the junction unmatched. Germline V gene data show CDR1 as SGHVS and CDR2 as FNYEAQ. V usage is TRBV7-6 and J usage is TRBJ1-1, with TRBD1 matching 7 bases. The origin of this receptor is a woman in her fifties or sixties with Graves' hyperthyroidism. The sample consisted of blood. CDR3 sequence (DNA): TGTGCCAGCAGCTTTACAGGGGTTTTGGCTGAAGCTTTCTTT. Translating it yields CASSFTGVLAEAFF. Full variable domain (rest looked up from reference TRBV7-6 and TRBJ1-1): GAGVSQSPRYKVTKRGQDVALRCDPISGHVSLYWYRQALGQGPEFLTYFNYEAQQDKSGLPNDRFSAERPEGSISTLTIQRTEQRDSAMYRCASSFTGVLAEAFFGQGTRLTVV.